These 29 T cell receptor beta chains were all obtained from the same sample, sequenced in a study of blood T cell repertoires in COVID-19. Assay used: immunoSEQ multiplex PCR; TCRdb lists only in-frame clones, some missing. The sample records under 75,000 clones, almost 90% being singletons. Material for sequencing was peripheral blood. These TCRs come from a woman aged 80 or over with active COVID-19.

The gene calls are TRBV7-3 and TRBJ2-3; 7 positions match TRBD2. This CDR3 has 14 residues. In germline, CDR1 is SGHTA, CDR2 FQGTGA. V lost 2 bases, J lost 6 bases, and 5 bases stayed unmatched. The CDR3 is CASSLGTSADTQYF. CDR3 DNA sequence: TGTGCCAGCAGCTTAGGTACTAGCGCCGATACGCAGTATTTT.

CDR3 sequence reads: CASSGESQGGLNTEAFF. The CDR3 nucleotides are TGTGCCAGCAGTGGGGAGAGTCAGGGGGGCTTGAACACTGAAGCTTTCTTT. The chain carries TRBV25-1 and TRBJ1-1; 7 bases map to TRBD1. V dropped 4 bases and J dropped 0; count of bases not matched to a gene: 11. The CDR3 runs 17 residues. CDR1 and CDR2 from the germline V gene are MGHDK and SYGVNS.

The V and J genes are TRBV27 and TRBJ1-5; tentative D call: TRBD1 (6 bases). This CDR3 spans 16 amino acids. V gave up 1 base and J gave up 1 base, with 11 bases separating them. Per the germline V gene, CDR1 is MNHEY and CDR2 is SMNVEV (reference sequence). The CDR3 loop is CASSLWGGGSNQPQHF. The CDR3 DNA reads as TGTGCCAGCAGTTTATGGGGAGGGGGGAGCAATCAGCCCCAGCATTTT.

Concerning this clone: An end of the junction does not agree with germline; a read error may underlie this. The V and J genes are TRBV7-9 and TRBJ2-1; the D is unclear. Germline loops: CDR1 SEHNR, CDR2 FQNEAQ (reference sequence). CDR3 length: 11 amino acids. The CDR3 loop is CASSLMLPWLF. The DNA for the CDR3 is TGTGCCAGCAGCTTAATGCTGCCTTGGCTCTTC. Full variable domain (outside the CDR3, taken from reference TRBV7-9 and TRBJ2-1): DTGVSQNPRHKITKRGQNVTFRCDPISEHNRLYWYRQTLGQGPEFLTYFQNEAQLEKSRLLSDRFSAERPKGSFSTLEIQRTEQGDSAMYLCASSLMLPWLFGPGTRLTVL.

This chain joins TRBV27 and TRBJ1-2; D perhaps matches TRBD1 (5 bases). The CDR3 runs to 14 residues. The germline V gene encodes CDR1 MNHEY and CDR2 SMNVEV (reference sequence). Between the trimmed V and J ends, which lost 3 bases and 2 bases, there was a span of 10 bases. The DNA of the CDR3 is TGTGCCAGCAGTTTTGGAGGGACCAACTATGGCTACACCTTC. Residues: CASSFGGTNYGYTF.

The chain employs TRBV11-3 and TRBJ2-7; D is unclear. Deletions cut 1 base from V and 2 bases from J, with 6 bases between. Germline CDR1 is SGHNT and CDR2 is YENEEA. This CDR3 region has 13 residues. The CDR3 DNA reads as TGTGCCAGCAGCTTAGGCGATGCCTACGAGCAGTACTTC. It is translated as CASSLGDAYEQYF.

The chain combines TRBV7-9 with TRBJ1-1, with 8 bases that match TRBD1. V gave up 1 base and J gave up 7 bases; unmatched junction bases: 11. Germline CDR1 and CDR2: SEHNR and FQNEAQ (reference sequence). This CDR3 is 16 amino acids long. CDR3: CASSLEPWTGRFEAFF. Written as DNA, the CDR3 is TGTGCCAGCAGCTTAGAACCGTGGACAGGGAGATTTGAAGCTTTCTTT.

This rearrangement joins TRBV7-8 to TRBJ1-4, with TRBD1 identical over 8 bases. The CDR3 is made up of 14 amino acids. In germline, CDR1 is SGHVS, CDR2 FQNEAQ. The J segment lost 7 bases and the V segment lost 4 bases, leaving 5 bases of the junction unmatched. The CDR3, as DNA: TGTGCCAGCAGCTCCAGGGGGCACGGTGAAAAACTGTTTTTT. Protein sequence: CASSSRGHGEKLFF.

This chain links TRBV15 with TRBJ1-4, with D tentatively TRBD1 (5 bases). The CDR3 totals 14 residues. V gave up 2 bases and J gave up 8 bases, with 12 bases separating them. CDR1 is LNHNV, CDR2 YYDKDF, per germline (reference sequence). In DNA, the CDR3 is TGTGCCACCAGCAGATACGGGACTGAAGAAAAACTGTTTTTT. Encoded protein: CATSRYGTEEKLFF.

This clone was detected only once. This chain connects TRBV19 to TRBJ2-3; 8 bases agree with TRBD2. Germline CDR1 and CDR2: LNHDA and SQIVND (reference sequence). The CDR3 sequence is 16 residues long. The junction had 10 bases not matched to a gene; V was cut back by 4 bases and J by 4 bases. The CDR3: CASSRYTSGGADTQYF. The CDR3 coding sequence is TGTGCCAGTAGTAGGTATACTAGCGGCGGCGCAGATACGCAGTATTTT.

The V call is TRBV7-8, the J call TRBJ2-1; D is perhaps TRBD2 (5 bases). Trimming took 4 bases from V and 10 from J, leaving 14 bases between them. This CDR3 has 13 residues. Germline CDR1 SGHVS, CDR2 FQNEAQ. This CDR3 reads CASSSRTRAEQFF. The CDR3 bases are TGTGCCAGCAGCTCCCGGACTCGCGCAGAGCAGTTCTTC.

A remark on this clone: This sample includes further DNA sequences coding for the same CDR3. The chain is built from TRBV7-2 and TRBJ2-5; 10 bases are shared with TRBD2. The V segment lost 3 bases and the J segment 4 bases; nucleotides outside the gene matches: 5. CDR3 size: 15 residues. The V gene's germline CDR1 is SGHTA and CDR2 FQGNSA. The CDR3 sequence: CASSFQRGGGETQYF. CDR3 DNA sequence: TGTGCCAGCAGCTTCCAGCGGGGGGGCGGAGAGACCCAGTACTTC.

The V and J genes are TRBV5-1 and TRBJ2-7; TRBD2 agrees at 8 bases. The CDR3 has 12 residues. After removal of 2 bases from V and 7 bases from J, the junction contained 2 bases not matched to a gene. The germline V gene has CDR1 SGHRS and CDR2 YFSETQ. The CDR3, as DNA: TGCGCCAGCAGCTTTAGCGGGGATGAGCAGTACTTC. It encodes CASSFSGDEQYF.

CDR3 in DNA: TGCAGCGTTCTGGGCCTAGCGGGGCCCACAGATACGCAGTATTTT. Translated: CSVLGLAGPTDTQYF. This rearrangement joins TRBV29-1 to TRBJ2-3; 9 bases match TRBD2. CDR3 length: 15 residues. Germline V gene lookup returns CDR1 SQVTM and CDR2 ANQGSEA. After removal of 5 bases from V and 2 bases from J, the junction contained 8 bases not matched to a gene.

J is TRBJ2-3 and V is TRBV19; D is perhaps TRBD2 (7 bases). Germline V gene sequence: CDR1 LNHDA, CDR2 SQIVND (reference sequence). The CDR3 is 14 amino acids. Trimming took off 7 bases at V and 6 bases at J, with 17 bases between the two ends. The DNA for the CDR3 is TGTGCCAGTACAATAGGGGGGGCGGGCGATACGCAGTATTTT. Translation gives CASTIGGAGDTQYF.

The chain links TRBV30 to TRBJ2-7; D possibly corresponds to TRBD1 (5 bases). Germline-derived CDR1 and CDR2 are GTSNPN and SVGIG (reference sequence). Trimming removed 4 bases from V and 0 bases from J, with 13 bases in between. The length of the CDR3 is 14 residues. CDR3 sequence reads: CAWTRQQASYEQYF. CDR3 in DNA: TGTGCCTGGACCCGACAGCAGGCCTCCTACGAGCAGTACTTC.

The CDR3 DNA sequence: TGTGCCAGCAGCCAGACAAGAGGGGAGCAGTTCTTC. This translates into CASSQTRGEQFF. The rearrangement uses TRBV9 and TRBJ2-1; tentatively, D is TRBD2 (5 bases). Germline CDR1 reads SGDLS; CDR2 reads YYNGEE. The V and J ends lost 4 bases and 10 bases respectively, with 12 bases between them. CDR3 length: 12 residues.

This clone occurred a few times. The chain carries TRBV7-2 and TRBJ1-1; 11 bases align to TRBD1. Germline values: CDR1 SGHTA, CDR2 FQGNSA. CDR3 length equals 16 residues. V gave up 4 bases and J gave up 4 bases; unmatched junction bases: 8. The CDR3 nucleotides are TGTGCCAGCAGCTCCGGACAGGGGGCAGTTGGCACTGAAGCTTTCTTT. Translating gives CASSSGQGAVGTEAFF.

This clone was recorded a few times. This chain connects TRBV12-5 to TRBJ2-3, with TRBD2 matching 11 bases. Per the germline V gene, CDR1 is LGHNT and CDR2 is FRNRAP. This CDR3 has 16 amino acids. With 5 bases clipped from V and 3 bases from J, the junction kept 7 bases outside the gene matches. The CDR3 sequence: CASGRPSGGLTDTQYF. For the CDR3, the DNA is TGTGCTAGTGGTCGTCCTAGCGGGGGGTTAACAGATACGCAGTATTTT.

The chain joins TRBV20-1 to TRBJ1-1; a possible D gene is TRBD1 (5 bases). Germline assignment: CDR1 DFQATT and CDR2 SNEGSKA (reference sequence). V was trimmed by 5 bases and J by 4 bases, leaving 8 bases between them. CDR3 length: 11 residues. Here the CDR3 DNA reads TGCAGTGCTGCGACAGCCACTGAAGCTTTCTTT. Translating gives CSAATATEAFF.

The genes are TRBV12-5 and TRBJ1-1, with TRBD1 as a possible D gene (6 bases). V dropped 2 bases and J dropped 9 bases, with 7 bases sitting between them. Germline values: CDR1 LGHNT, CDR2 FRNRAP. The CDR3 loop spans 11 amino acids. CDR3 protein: CASGLTGKAFF. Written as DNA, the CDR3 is TGTGCTAGTGGTTTGACAGGGAAAGCTTTCTTT.

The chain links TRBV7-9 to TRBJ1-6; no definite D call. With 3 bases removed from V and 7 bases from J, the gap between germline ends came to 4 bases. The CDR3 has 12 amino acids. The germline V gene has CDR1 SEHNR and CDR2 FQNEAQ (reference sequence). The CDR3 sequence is CASSFSNSPLHF. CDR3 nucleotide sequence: TGTGCCAGCAGCTTCTCCAATTCACCCCTCCACTTT.

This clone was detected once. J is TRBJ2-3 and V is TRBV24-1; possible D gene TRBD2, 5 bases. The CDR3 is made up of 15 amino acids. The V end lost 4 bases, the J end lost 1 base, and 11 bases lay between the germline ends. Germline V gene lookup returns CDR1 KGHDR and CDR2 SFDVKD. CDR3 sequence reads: CATSDRGGGTDTQYF. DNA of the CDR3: TGTGCCACCAGTGACAGAGGAGGAGGCACAGATACGCAGTATTTT.

CDR3 DNA: TGCGCCAGCAGCCAAGAAGGGACTAGGGGCACAGATACGCAGTATTTT. Its translation: CASSQEGTRGTDTQYF. J is TRBJ2-3 and V is TRBV4-3; 8 bases are a match to TRBD2. The CDR3 loop spans 16 amino acids. CDR1 and CDR2 (germline): LGHNA, YSLEER. V lost 0 bases and J lost 1; bases outside the gene matches: 3.

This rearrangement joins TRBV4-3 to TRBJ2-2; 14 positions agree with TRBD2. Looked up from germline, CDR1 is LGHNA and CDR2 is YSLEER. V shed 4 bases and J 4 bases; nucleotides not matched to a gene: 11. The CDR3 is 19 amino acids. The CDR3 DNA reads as TGCGCCAGCAGCCGAGACGATGGGACTAGCGGGGGTGTCACCGGGGAGCTGTTTTTT. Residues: CASSRDDGTSGGVTGELFF.

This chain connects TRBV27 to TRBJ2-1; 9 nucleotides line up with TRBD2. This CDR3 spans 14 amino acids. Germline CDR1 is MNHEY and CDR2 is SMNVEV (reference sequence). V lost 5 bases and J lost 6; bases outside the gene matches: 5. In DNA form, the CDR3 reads TGTGCCAGCAGTAGACTAGCGGCGGCCAATGAGCAGTTCTTC. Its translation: CASSRLAAANEQFF.

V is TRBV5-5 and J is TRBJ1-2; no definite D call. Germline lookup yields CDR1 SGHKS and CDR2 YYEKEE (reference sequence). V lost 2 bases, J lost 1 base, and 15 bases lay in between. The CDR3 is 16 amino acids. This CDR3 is CASSFPRGGSNYGYTF. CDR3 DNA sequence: TGTGCCAGCAGCTTCCCCCGTGGAGGGAGTAACTATGGCTACACCTTC. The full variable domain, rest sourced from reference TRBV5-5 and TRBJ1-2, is DAGVTQSPTHLIKTRGQQVTLRCSPISGHKSVSWYQQVLGQGPQFIFQYYEKEERGRGNFPDRFSARQFPNYSSELNVNALLLGDSALYLCASSFPRGGSNYGYTFGSGTRLTVV.

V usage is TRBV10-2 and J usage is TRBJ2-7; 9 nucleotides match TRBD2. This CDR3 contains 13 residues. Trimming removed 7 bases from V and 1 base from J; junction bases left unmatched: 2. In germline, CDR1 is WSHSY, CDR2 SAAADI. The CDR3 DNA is TGCGCCAGCACTCTAGCGGGGTCCTACGAGCAGTACTTC. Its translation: CASTLAGSYEQYF.

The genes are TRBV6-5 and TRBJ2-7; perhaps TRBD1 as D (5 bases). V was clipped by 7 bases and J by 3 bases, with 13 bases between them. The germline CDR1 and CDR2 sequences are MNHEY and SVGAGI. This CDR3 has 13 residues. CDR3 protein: CASTRAANYEQYF. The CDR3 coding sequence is TGTGCCAGCACCAGGGCAGCCAACTACGAGCAGTACTTC.